The source of this T cell receptor (beta chain) is a study of T cells in Graves' hyperthyroidism and ophthalmopathy. RNA transcripts served as the template for amplifying TCR beta CDR3 regions. The TCR CDR3 was amplified in a first-round RT-PCR using the HTBI primer set. Each CDR3 protein gets one entry after TCRdb re-called the multiplex PCR reads with MiXCR. Among roughly 290,000 distinct CDR3 sequences listed, approximately 15% were seen once. V was clipped by 7 bases and J by 2 bases, with 11 bases between them. The germline CDR1 and CDR2 sequences are MNHNS and SASEGT. The CDR3 spans 13 residues. This clonotype has ten or more counts.

The rearrangement links TRBV6-1 to TRBJ2-5; D remains unclear. Sequencing was performed on blood. This sequence originates from a woman aged 55-75 years with Graves' ophthalmopathy. The CDR3 DNA sequence: TGTGCCAGCAAAGGACCGATGCAAGAGACCCAGTACTTC. This codes for CASKGPMQETQYF.